Below, one TCR beta chain is given with its context. Sample treatment: oral pan-JAK inhibitor, 5-10 mg twice daily. This sample was taken from a study of CD8+ T cells in alopecia areata. CDR1 and CDR2 from the germline V gene are SGHVS and FQNEAQ. The CDR3 covers 14 residues. The germline V and J ends were trimmed by 7 bases and 4 bases, with 14 bases remaining between them. cDNA prepared by RNA extraction and subsequent reverse transcription served as the template for sequencing. Produced via immunoSEQ multiplex PCR; TCRdb's table is partial and in-frame only. The sample yields hundreds of thousands of clones, roughly three fifths seen once.

The input for sequencing was CD4+ T cells sorted from blood, taken around week 42, from a patient treated with tofacitinib. The receptor comes from a human donor with alopecia areata. The V gene is TRBV7-8, the J gene TRBJ1-3; D gene unclear. DNA for the CDR3: TGTGCCAGCACCGTGTTACCCGGGGGAAACACCATATATTTT. It translates to CASTVLPGGNTIYF.